This T cell receptor beta chain is drawn from a study of blood T cells in healthy people across ages. Overall study: Template switching retrieved approximately one barcoded beta molecule for each two T cells. Regarding the study as a whole: Getting older went along with TCR beta diversity per million T cells dropping roughly linearly.

Donors gave roughly 10 milliliters of peripheral blood apiece. Concerning this clonotype: Antigen specificity is unknown.

It was with a sample-barcoded 5' primer and a J-beta primer mix that a second PCR of roughly 7 to 12 cycles was run. The authors tagged each cDNA molecule using a template-switch adaptor with 12 random nucleotides. From the 5' RACE reads, TCRdb called clonotypes with MiXCR, one entry per CDR3 protein. The profile shows 1,500,000 or so distinct CDR3 sequences, roughly 64% of them singletons. The germline CDR1 and CDR2 sequences are DFQATT and SNEGSKA (reference sequence). The CDR3 sequence is 16 residues long. The receptor's source is a man aged 18 to 35 in good health. Material for sequencing was blood. The chain is built from TRBV20-1 and TRBJ2-4; 8 bases agree with TRBD2. The DNA end lines up better with TRBJ2-5; the J call may be wrong. The CDR3 sequence: CSASGGASTPQETQYF. In DNA, the CDR3 is TGCAGTGCTAGCGGGGGGGCCAGCACTCCCCAAGAGACCCAGTACTTC.